This entry lists 23 T cell receptor beta chains sequenced from one sample in a study of blood T cell repertoires in COVID-19. Libraries were prepared by immunoSEQ multiplex PCR; TCRdb keeps only in-frame clonotypes and omits some of them. The repertoire holds about 250,000 clones, with roughly 80% as singletons. Sequencing input: peripheral blood. All receptors derive from a man older than 75 with acute or convalescent COVID-19.

The rearrangement joins TRBV28 to TRBJ1-1, with D unclear. Germline assignment: CDR1 MDHEN and CDR2 SYDVKM. The germline V and J ends were trimmed by 6 bases and 8 bases, with 13 bases remaining between them. The CDR3 spans 12 residues. The CDR3 region has the DNA TGTGCCAGCAGAGTAGGCGGTATGGAAGCTTTCTTT. Protein product: CASRVGGMEAFF.

J is TRBJ2-3 and V is TRBV7-2; possible D gene TRBD2, 5 bases. Germline CDR1 is SGHTA and CDR2 is FQGNSA. Trimming took off 4 bases at V and 2 bases at J, with 22 bases between the two ends. This CDR3 is built from 18 residues. CDR3 nucleotide sequence: TGTGCCAGCAGCTCCCCGGACTTTATCCGGCTGTCCACAGATACGCAGTATTTT. Amino acids: CASSSPDFIRLSTDTQYF.

The chain is built from TRBV27 and TRBJ2-1; 12 nucleotides line up with TRBD1. In germline, CDR1 is MNHEY, CDR2 SMNVEV (reference sequence). The CDR3 spans 13 residues. Trimming took 2 bases from V and 13 from J; bases not matched to a gene: 3. The CDR3 is CASSLRDRGRQFF. The DNA for the CDR3 is TGTGCCAGCAGTTTAAGGGACAGGGGGCGTCAGTTCTTC.

This clone was seen repeatedly, ten times or more. The CDR3 loop reads CASSPGTGGSGAFF. The CDR3 DNA is TGTGCCAGCTCCCCCGGGACAGGGGGGTCGGGAGCTTTCTTT. V gene TRBV18 combines with J gene TRBJ1-1; 11 bases match TRBD1. V was clipped by 6 bases and J by 10 bases; unmatched bases: 10. Germline V gives CDR1 KGHSH, CDR2 LQKENI. The CDR3 is made up of 14 amino acids.

As regards this clone: Within the sample, other DNA sequences also encode this same CDR3. V gene TRBV24-1 combines with J gene TRBJ2-7; TRBD1 matches 7 bases. The CDR3 is 15 amino acids. V shed 2 bases, J shed 0 bases, and the junction held 3 bases outside the gene matches. CDR1 and CDR2 (germline): KGHDR, SFDVKD. The CDR3 loop reads CATSDSGTASYEQYF. The CDR3 nucleotides read TGTGCCACCAGTGATTCCGGGACAGCCTCCTACGAGCAGTACTTC.

The V and J genes are TRBV5-1 and TRBJ2-1; TRBD2 matches at 10 bases. Germline values: CDR1 SGHRS, CDR2 YFSETQ. Trimming at V came to 2 bases and at J to 5 bases, leaving 7 bases not matched to a gene. This CDR3 comprises 16 residues. CDR3 DNA sequence: TGCGCCAGCAGCTTAATTAGCGGGAGGACCCACAATGAGCAGTTCTTC. This codes for CASSLISGRTHNEQFF.

The CDR3, as DNA: TGTGCCACCTTACCGGGGAGGGGCTCCTACAATGAGCAGTTCTTC. It codes for CATLPGRGSYNEQFF. This chain uses TRBV2 with TRBJ2-1, with 7 nucleotides matching TRBD2. Per germline, CDR1 SNHLY and CDR2 FYNNEI. With 10 bases clipped from V and 0 bases from J, the junction kept 9 bases outside the gene matches. This CDR3 is 15 amino acids long.

The rearrangement joins TRBV7-6 to TRBJ2-1; 9 nucleotides align to TRBD2. The length of the CDR3 is 20 residues. Germline values: CDR1 SGHVS, CDR2 FNYEAQ. V was pared by 1 base and J by 4 bases, with 17 bases of the junction left unmatched. This CDR3 is CASSLEQMYSSGIPYNEQFF. DNA of the CDR3: TGTGCCAGCAGCTTAGAACAAATGTATTCTAGCGGGATACCTTACAATGAGCAGTTCTTC.

The gene calls are TRBV9 and TRBJ2-3, with 8 bases fitting TRBD2. V trimming: 0 bases; J trimming: 5 bases; junction bases outside the gene matches: 11. This CDR3 comprises 17 residues. Germline lookup yields CDR1 SGDLS and CDR2 YYNGEE. CDR3 protein: CASSVAPGGGLGDTQYF. The CDR3 coding sequence is TGTGCCAGCAGCGTAGCTCCCGGGGGGGGCCTAGGAGATACGCAGTATTTT.

In this sample, this clone turned up once. The chain links TRBV5-4 to TRBJ1-2, with a weak D call TRBD1 (5 bases). The CDR3 loop spans 15 amino acids. Looked up from germline, CDR1 is SGHNT and CDR2 is YYREEE (reference sequence). The germline V and J ends were trimmed by 1 base and 4 bases, with 14 bases remaining between them. CDR3 residues: CASSLISGAAYGYTF. The CDR3 DNA reads TGTGCCAGCAGCTTGATCAGTGGGGCAGCCTATGGCTACACCTTC.

The V call is TRBV4-1, the J call TRBJ1-4; weak D call: TRBD1 (5 bases). V lost 1 base to trimming and J lost 8 bases, with 23 bases between them. CDR1 MGHRA and CDR2 YSYEKL come from the germline V gene. The CDR3 spans 18 residues. DNA for the CDR3: TGCGCCAGCAGCCAAGTTTATCGGGAGGGGTTGGCAGGCGAAAAACTGTTTTTT. Translating it yields CASSQVYREGLAGEKLFF.

V gene TRBV19 combines with J gene TRBJ2-1; 8 nucleotides line up with TRBD1. This CDR3 has 14 amino acids. V lost 5 bases and J lost 4; bases outside the gene matches: 4. Germline V gene sequence: CDR1 LNHDA, CDR2 SQIVND (reference sequence). CDR3 protein: CASSPRTGYNEQFF. The CDR3 DNA reads as TGTGCCAGTAGTCCCCGGACAGGGTACAATGAGCAGTTCTTC.

This clone was recorded once. The chain joins TRBV30 to TRBJ1-1; a possible D gene is TRBD1 (5 bases). This CDR3 is 13 amino acids long. CDR1 and CDR2 from the germline V gene are GTSNPN and SVGIG (reference sequence). V was clipped by 1 base and J by 5 bases, with 11 bases between them. CDR3 sequence reads: CAWSGQGGTEAFF. CDR3 in DNA: TGTGCCTGGAGTGGTCAGGGAGGTACTGAAGCTTTCTTT.

This sequence joins TRBV4-2 and TRBJ1-1, with D uncertain. Germline loops: CDR1 LGHNA, CDR2 YNFKEQ. The length of the CDR3 is 15 residues. Trimming left V 0 bases short and J 4 bases short, with 12 bases between. CDR3 region: CASSQDPGSGTEAFF. DNA for the CDR3: TGTGCCAGCAGCCAAGATCCGGGGAGCGGCACTGAAGCTTTCTTT.

This chain joins TRBV4-2 and TRBJ2-7, with unresolved D. CDR3 size: 15 residues. Germline CDR1 is LGHNA and CDR2 is YNFKEQ. V was pared by 4 bases and J by 2 bases, with 15 bases between. CDR3: CASSLLDTATYEQYF. CDR3 coding DNA: TGTGCCAGCAGCCTATTAGACACGGCCACCTACGAGCAGTACTTC.

This chain links TRBV6-6 with TRBJ1-5, with a weak D call TRBD1 (6 bases). The germline V and J ends were trimmed by 0 bases and 1 base, with 10 bases remaining between them. Germline-derived CDR1 and CDR2 are MNHNY and SVGAGI (reference sequence). The CDR3 contains 16 residues. DNA of the CDR3: TGTGCCAGCAGTTACTCACAGGGAGGGAGCAATCAGCCCCAGCATTTT. Its translation is CASSYSQGGSNQPQHF.

This clone appeared a few times. This sequence joins TRBV4-1 and TRBJ1-3; weak D call: TRBD1 (6 bases). The CDR3 is 18 residues long. Trimming removed 0 bases from V and 0 bases from J, with 15 bases in between. Germline assignment: CDR1 MGHRA and CDR2 YSYEKL. CDR3 coding DNA: TGCGCCAGCAGCCAAGAGGGGCTCAGGGGAAGCTCTGGAAACACCATATATTTT. Residues: CASSQEGLRGSSGNTIYF.

The genes are TRBV5-4 and TRBJ2-7; 12 nucleotides align to TRBD2. Germline loops: CDR1 SGHNT, CDR2 YYREEE (reference sequence). V was pared by 4 bases and J by 2 bases, with 4 bases of the junction left unmatched. This CDR3 has 15 residues. The DNA of the CDR3 is TGTGCCAGCAGCCAGACTAGCGGGAGTACCTACGAGCAGTACTTC. It yields the protein CASSQTSGSTYEQYF. The full variable domain, completed using reference TRBV5-4 and TRBJ2-7, is ETGVTQSPTHLIKTRGQQVTLRCSSQSGHNTVSWYQQALGQGPQFIFQYYREEENGRGNFPPRFSGLQFPNYSSELNVNALELDDSALYLCASSQTSGSTYEQYFGPGTRLTVT.

This clone was detected only a few times. The DNA of the CDR3 is TGCGCCAGCTCCCAGACTAGCGGAACCTACGAGCAGTACTTC. This encodes CASSQTSGTYEQYF. This rearrangement joins TRBV5-1 to TRBJ2-7; 9 nucleotides line up with TRBD2. This CDR3 contains 14 residues. J gave up 2 bases and V 7 bases, and 7 bases lay outside the gene matches. Germline-derived CDR1 and CDR2 are SGHRS and YFSETQ.

The CDR3 protein is CASSLILGTGRNSPLHF. The CDR3 DNA reads as TGTGCCAGCAGCTTGATTCTCGGGACAGGGCGGAATTCACCCCTCCACTTT. The J gene is TRBJ1-6, the V gene TRBV5-5; 9 nucleotides align to TRBD1. The CDR3 is 17 residues long. The junction had 9 bases not matched to a gene; V was cut back by 1 base and J by 7 bases. Germline loops: CDR1 SGHKS, CDR2 YYEKEE (reference sequence).

A word on this clone: Its ends do not fully match the called genes, so a read error is possible. V and J are TRBV18 and TRBJ2-1, with 7 nucleotides matching TRBD2. The CDR3 extends over 16 amino acids. In germline, CDR1 is KGHSH, CDR2 LQKENI. Here the CDR3 DNA reads TGTGCCAGCTCAGCACCAGGACTAGGAGTAGGAAATGAGCAGTTCTTC. This gives the protein CASSAPGLGVGNEQFF.

V and J are TRBV6-5 and TRBJ2-5, with unresolved D. V gave up 11 bases and J gave up 0 bases, with 10 bases separating them. Germline assignment: CDR1 MNHEY and CDR2 SVGAGI. The CDR3 loop spans 12 amino acids. The CDR3 loop is CAVGSYQETQYF. CDR3 bases: TGTGCCGTCGGGTCGTACCAAGAGACCCAGTACTTC.

The chain uses TRBV5-6 and TRBJ1-1; D might be TRBD1 (5 bases). V lost 2 bases, J lost 3 bases, and 11 bases lay in between. Germline values: CDR1 SGHDT, CDR2 YYEEEE. The CDR3 runs to 14 residues. The CDR3 loop is CASSFWGWDTEAFF. Here the CDR3 DNA reads TGTGCCAGCAGCTTCTGGGGCTGGGACACTGAAGCTTTCTTT. The variable domain in full, completed from reference TRBV5-6 and TRBJ1-1, reads DAGVTQSPTHLIKTRGQQVTLRCSPKSGHDTVSWYQQALGQGPQFIFQYYEEEERQRGNFPDRFSGHQFPNYSSELNVNALLLGDSALYLCASSFWGWDTEAFFGQGTRLTVV.